This T cell receptor beta chain was captured by sequencing in a study of cytomegalovirus exposure and HLA in healthy donors. In the PCR, 60 Vbeta and 13 Jbeta primers were used. In the original processing: An analysis performed later counted 74 million or so unique TCR beta chains (roughly 11 million of them shared). The method was immunoSEQ multiplex PCR; TCRdb's version includes in-frame clones alone and lacks a portion of them. For V, J and clone size, that table is used; D and trimming come from the DNA. The data hold around 140,000 clones, with approximately 8.9% observed a single time. About this clone itself: The antigen remains undetermined.

Trimming stripped 6 bases from V and 7 bases from J, with 15 bases between. The CDR3 is 12 residues long. In germline, CDR1 is SQVTM, CDR2 ANQGSEA. Study conclusions and caveats: Many donors carried some public TCRs, although rarity characterized most TCR sequences. It was reported in a later analysis that an Asian-associated ancestry cluster showed fewer N-insertions than the roughly 670-donor mean.

The receptor was derived from a woman aged 40 to 50 in good health and CMV-seropositive. The chain combines TRBV29-1 with TRBJ1-1; D is unclear. The specimen sequenced was PBMCs. The CDR3 reads CSVLTEPYEAFF. The CDR3 coding sequence is TGCAGCGTCCTTACAGAGCCTTATGAAGCTTTCTTT. The whole variable domain, remainder taken from reference TRBV29-1 and TRBJ1-1, is SAVISQKPSRDICQRGTSLTIQCQVDSQVTMMFWYRQQPGQSLTLIATANQGSEATYESGFVIDKFPISRPNLTFSTLTVSNMSPEDSSIYLCSVLTEPYEAFFGQGTRLTVV.